The rows below give T cell receptor beta chains drawn from one sample of a study of blood T cell repertoires in COVID-19. Assay: immunoSEQ multiplex PCR; the TCRdb copy retains only in-frame clones and omits some. This sample has some 140,000 clones, with just under 85% found just once. The sequencing input was peripheral blood. Source of these receptors: a woman aged 55-69 years with acute or convalescent COVID-19. Both conserved end residues are trimmed from each CDR3. Each record gives: V gene, J gene, CDR3 length, CDR3 protein.

v_gene: TRBV6-6
j_gene: TRBJ1-1
len: 13
CDR3aa: ASTPGVGGAPEAF

v_gene: TRBV7-3
j_gene: TRBJ1-2
len: 13
CDR3aa: ASSSTGGLVDGYT

v_gene: TRBV5-1
j_gene: TRBJ1-1
len: 13
CDR3aa: ASSLELVGGTEAF

v_gene: TRBV3-1/TRBV3-2
j_gene: TRBJ2-5
len: 11
CDR3aa: ASSYRGQETQY

v_gene: TRBV18
j_gene: TRBJ2-6
len: 14
CDR3aa: ASSPPNGAGANVLT

v_gene: TRBV6-6
j_gene: TRBJ1-1
len: 12
CDR3aa: ASSYSQGSTEAF

v_gene: TRBV7-3
j_gene: TRBJ1-2
len: 13
CDR3aa: ASSLMAGDNYGYT

v_gene: TRBV2
j_gene: TRBJ1-2
len: 12
CDR3aa: ASSEKGIYYGYT

v_gene: TRBV6-5
j_gene: TRBJ2-2
len: 13
CDR3aa: ASSKGLLNTGELF

v_gene: TRBV6-2/TRBV6-3
j_gene: TRBJ2-3
len: 11
CDR3aa: ASSFAGGREQY

v_gene: TRBV6-5
j_gene: TRBJ2-1
len: 9
CDR3aa: ASSRVVPQF

v_gene: TRBV29-1
j_gene: TRBJ2-3
len: 14
CDR3aa: SVLTSGGAFSDTQY

v_gene: TRBV18
j_gene: TRBJ2-7
len: 12
CDR3aa: ASSPSGLFYEQY

v_gene: TRBV20-1
j_gene: TRBJ1-2
len: 12
CDR3aa: SASTGSLTYGYT

v_gene: TRBV6-6
j_gene: TRBJ2-5
len: 12
CDR3aa: ASSYSGRGETQY

v_gene: TRBV11-3
j_gene: TRBJ2-2
len: 14
CDR3aa: ASSPSRTANTGELF

v_gene: TRBV11-2
j_gene: TRBJ1-6
len: 11
CDR3aa: ASSLRRNSPLH

v_gene: TRBV5-4
j_gene: TRBJ1-2
len: 12
CDR3aa: ASSFVAGSYGYT

v_gene: TRBV11-2
j_gene: TRBJ2-1
len: 13
CDR3aa: ASSLEPGVYNEQF

v_gene: TRBV5-1
j_gene: TRBJ2-1
len: 17
CDR3aa: ASSLDRGLAGAGADEQF

v_gene: TRBV5-8
j_gene: TRBJ2-1
len: 12
CDR3aa: ASSSYPPRDEQF

v_gene: TRBV6-5
j_gene: TRBJ2-4
len: 13
CDR3aa: ASSPMNWAKNIQY